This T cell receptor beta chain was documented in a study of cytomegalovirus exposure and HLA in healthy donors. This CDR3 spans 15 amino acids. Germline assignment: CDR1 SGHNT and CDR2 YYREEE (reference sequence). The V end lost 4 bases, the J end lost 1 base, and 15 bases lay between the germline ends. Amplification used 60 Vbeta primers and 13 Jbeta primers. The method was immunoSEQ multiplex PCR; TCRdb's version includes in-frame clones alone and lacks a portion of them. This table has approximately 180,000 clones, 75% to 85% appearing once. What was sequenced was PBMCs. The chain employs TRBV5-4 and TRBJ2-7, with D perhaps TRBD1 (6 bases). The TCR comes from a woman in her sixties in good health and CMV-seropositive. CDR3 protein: CASSPTGRGSYEQYF. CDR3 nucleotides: TGTGCCAGCAGCCCTACAGGGCGAGGATCCTACGAGCAGTACTTC.